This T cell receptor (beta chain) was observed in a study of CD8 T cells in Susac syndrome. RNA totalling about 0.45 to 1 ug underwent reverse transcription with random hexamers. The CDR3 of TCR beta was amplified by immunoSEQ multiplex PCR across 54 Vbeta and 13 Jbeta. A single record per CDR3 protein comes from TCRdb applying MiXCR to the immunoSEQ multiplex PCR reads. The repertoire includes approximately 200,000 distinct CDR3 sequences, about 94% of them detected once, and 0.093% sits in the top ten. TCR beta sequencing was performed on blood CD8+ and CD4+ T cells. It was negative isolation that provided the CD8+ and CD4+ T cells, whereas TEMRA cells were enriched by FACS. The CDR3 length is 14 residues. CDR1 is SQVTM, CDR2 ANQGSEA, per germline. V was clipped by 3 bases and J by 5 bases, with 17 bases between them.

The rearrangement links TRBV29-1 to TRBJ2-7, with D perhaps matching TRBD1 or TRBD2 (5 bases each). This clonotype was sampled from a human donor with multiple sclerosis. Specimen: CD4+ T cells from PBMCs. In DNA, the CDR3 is TGCAGCGTTGATTGGGACGGCCTGGGGCACGAGCAGTACTTC. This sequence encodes CSVDWDGLGHEQYF.